Following are 25 T cell receptor beta chains from one sample sequenced in a study of blood T cell repertoires in COVID-19. TCRdb's copy holds only in-frame clones and misses some; the assay was immunoSEQ multiplex PCR. The sample holds fewer than 150,000 clones, 85% to 90% seen once. The sequencing sample was made of peripheral blood. All receptors derive from a woman in her fifties or sixties with active or convalescent COVID-19.

The chain couples TRBV29-1 to TRBJ2-1; 15 positions agree with TRBD2. After removal of 7 bases from V and 2 bases from J, the junction contained 9 bases not matched to a gene. Per germline, CDR1 SQVTM and CDR2 ANQGSEA. The CDR3 totals 17 residues. The CDR3 sequence is CSAGGLAGGQPYNEQFF. In nucleotides, the CDR3 is TGCAGCGCTGGTGGACTAGCGGGAGGGCAACCCTACAATGAGCAGTTCTTC.

This clone occurred once. The chain carries TRBV6-6 and TRBJ2-7, with D hard to call. Germline CDR1 and CDR2: MNHNY and SVGAGI (reference sequence). The CDR3 has 13 residues. Trimming cost V 6 bases and J 3 bases, with 12 bases left between them. CDR3 sequence: CASSLTRDYEQYF. The CDR3 DNA reads as TGTGCCAGCAGCCTCACGAGAGACTACGAGCAGTACTTC.

The count of this clone is one. The chain couples TRBV7-9 to TRBJ1-1; TRBD1 is a possible D gene (6 bases). The V end lost 3 bases, the J end lost 0 bases, and 11 bases lay between the germline ends. Germline V gene sequence: CDR1 SEHNR, CDR2 FQNEAQ (reference sequence). The CDR3 is 15 amino acids. The CDR3 is CASSLRAGVNTEAFF. CDR3 nucleotide sequence: TGTGCCAGCAGCTTGAGGGCAGGGGTGAACACTGAAGCTTTCTTT. Full variable domain (remainder filled in from reference TRBV7-9 and TRBJ1-1): DTGVSQNPRHKITKRGQNVTFRCDPISEHNRLYWYRQTLGQGPEFLTYFQNEAQLEKSRLLSDRFSAERPKGSFSTLEIQRTEQGDSAMYLCASSLRAGVNTEAFFGQGTRLTVV.

This rearrangement joins TRBV4-3 to TRBJ1-2; D is possibly TRBD1 (5 bases). Germline V gene lookup returns CDR1 LGHNA and CDR2 YSLEER. The CDR3 runs 14 residues. With 1 base removed from V and 8 bases from J, the gap between germline ends came to 14 bases. CDR3: CASSQVGTSGGYTF. In nucleotides, the CDR3 is TGCGCCAGCAGCCAAGTGGGGACTAGTGGCGGCTACACCTTC.

The rearrangement uses TRBV2 and TRBJ1-1, with D uncertain. CDR3 length: 14 residues. V shed 2 bases and J shed 2 bases, with 9 bases lying between them. Per germline, CDR1 SNHLY and CDR2 FYNNEI. In nucleotides, the CDR3 is TGTGCCAGCAGTGAAAGGAGGGTTAACACTGAAGCTTTCTTT. Amino acid sequence: CASSERRVNTEAFF.

V usage is TRBV7-2 and J usage is TRBJ1-5; 10 bases agree with TRBD1. This CDR3 contains 16 residues. V was clipped by 1 base and J by 2 bases; unmatched bases: 2. In germline, CDR1 is SGHTA, CDR2 FQGNSA. CDR3: CASSLGGQGRNQPQHF. As DNA, the CDR3 is TGTGCCAGCAGCTTAGGGGGACAGGGGCGCAATCAGCCCCAGCATTTT.

The V and J genes are TRBV11-1 and TRBJ2-7; 7 positions match TRBD2. Trimming removed 3 bases from V and 2 bases from J; junction bases left unmatched: 10. The germline V gene has CDR1 SGHAT and CDR2 FQDESV (reference sequence). The length of the CDR3 is 16 residues. This CDR3 reads CASSFGSLAETYEQYF. CDR3 bases: TGTGCCAGCAGCTTTGGATCGCTAGCGGAAACCTACGAGCAGTACTTC.

The chain combines TRBV5-4 with TRBJ2-5; weak D call: TRBD2 (5 bases). The CDR3 length is 14 residues. Germline V CDR1 and CDR2: SGHNT, YYREEE (reference sequence). V lost 0 bases to trimming and J lost 5 bases, with 11 bases between them. DNA of the CDR3: TGTGCCAGCAGCTTGGCCCTAGCTCGGGAGACCCAGTACTTC. Protein: CASSLALARETQYF.

This clone was seen only once. V gene TRBV6-2 or TRBV6-3 combines with J gene TRBJ1-5; perhaps TRBD1 as D (5 bases). The V and J ends lost 2 bases and 3 bases respectively, with 17 bases between them. This CDR3 is 17 amino acids long. CDR1 is MNHEY, CDR2 SVGEGT, per germline. The DNA of the CDR3 is TGTGCCAGCAGTTACGGGGCGGGGAGGGATAACAATCAGCCCCAGCATTTT. It translates to CASSYGAGRDNNQPQHF.

The rearrangement joins TRBV6-2 or TRBV6-3 to TRBJ2-1, with D unresolved. CDR3 length: 14 amino acids. Germline assignment: CDR1 MNHEY and CDR2 SVGEGT. V lost 2 bases and J 9 bases, leaving 14 bases between the germline ends. The CDR3 region is CASSYLRLALEQFF. The CDR3, as DNA: TGTGCCAGCAGTTACCTCCGGTTAGCTCTTGAGCAGTTCTTC.

The chain recombines TRBV28 with TRBJ2-7; 13 bases map to TRBD2. Germline CDR1 is MDHEN and CDR2 is SYDVKM. This CDR3 has 16 residues. J was trimmed by 4 bases and V by 5 bases; bases with no gene match: 8. The chain's CDR3 is CASSPLGLAGSYEQYF. CDR3 bases: TGTGCCAGCAGTCCCTTGGGACTAGCGGGATCTTACGAGCAGTACTTC.

CDR3 sequence: CASSSNTGTGDTEAFF. The CDR3 nucleotides are TGTGCCAGCTCGTCGAATACCGGGACAGGGGACACTGAAGCTTTCTTT. The chain combines TRBV18 with TRBJ1-1; 10 nucleotides agree with TRBD1. The CDR3 is 16 amino acids. V was clipped by 6 bases and J by 3 bases; unmatched bases: 10. Germline CDR1 KGHSH, CDR2 LQKENI.

CDR3 coding DNA: TGTGCCAGCATACTAGACAGGACCGGTGAGCAGTTCTTC. Protein: CASILDRTGEQFF. This chain links TRBV2 with TRBJ2-1; D is possibly TRBD1 (6 bases). Germline V gives CDR1 SNHLY, CDR2 FYNNEI. CDR3 size: 13 residues. The V end was cut by 7 bases, the J end by 9 bases, with 16 bases between.

The J gene is TRBJ2-7, the V gene TRBV27; D call uncertain. Trimming cost V 2 bases and J 0 bases, with 5 bases left between them. Germline V lookup: CDR1 MNHEY, CDR2 SMNVEV (reference sequence). This CDR3 comprises 13 residues. CDR3 coding DNA: TGTGCCAGCAGTTTACAGGCCTCCTACGAGCAGTACTTC. As protein: CASSLQASYEQYF.

This clone was detected only once. This chain joins TRBV5-1 and TRBJ2-1; 10 bases fit TRBD2. The CDR3 runs to 15 residues. V shed 4 bases and J 8 bases; nucleotides not matched to a gene: 9. The germline V gene encodes CDR1 SGHRS and CDR2 YFSETQ. Here the CDR3 DNA reads TGCGCCAGCAGCGCGGGACTAGCGCCATGGGATGAGCAGTTCTTC. This encodes CASSAGLAPWDEQFF.

The chain links TRBV5-1 to TRBJ2-7; TRBD1 agrees at 8 bases. The junction had 8 bases not matched to a gene; V was cut back by 2 bases and J by 4 bases. Germline-derived CDR1 and CDR2 are SGHRS and YFSETQ. This CDR3 is 15 amino acids long. DNA of the CDR3: TGCGCCAGCAGCTTCGGGACGGGACAGGCTTACGAGCAGTACTTC. Protein sequence: CASSFGTGQAYEQYF. Drawing the rest from reference TRBV5-1 and TRBJ2-7, the complete variable domain is KAGVTQTPRYLIKTRGQQVTLSCSPISGHRSVSWYQQTPGQGLQFLFEYFSETQRNKGNFPGRFSGRQFSNSRSEMNVSTLELGDSALYLCASSFGTGQAYEQYFGPGTRLTVT.

The chain has TRBV19 and TRBJ2-1, with TRBD2 as a possible D gene (6 bases). The CDR3 is 13 amino acids. Germline-derived CDR1 and CDR2 are LNHDA and SQIVND (reference sequence). Trimming shortened V by 4 bases and J by 6 bases, and 10 bases separated the two germline ends. The CDR3 reads CASSTSGANEQFF. Written as DNA, the CDR3 is TGTGCCAGTAGTACCTCGGGAGCCAATGAGCAGTTCTTC.

J is TRBJ2-1 and V is TRBV7-2; no definite D call. The CDR3 consists of 14 residues. Trimming stripped 3 bases from V and 5 bases from J, with 11 bases between. Germline loops: CDR1 SGHTA, CDR2 FQGNSA. CDR3 loop: CASSFPSLNNEQFF. CDR3 bases: TGTGCCAGCAGCTTTCCGAGTCTGAACAATGAGCAGTTCTTC.

The CDR3 loop is CASTRDLSYNEQFF. The CDR3 nucleotides are TGTGCCAGCACTAGAGACCTCTCCTACAATGAGCAGTTCTTC. The chain combines TRBV5-4 with TRBJ2-1; the D is unclear. Germline CDR1 SGHNT, CDR2 YYREEE (reference sequence). Trimming took 6 bases from V and 0 from J, leaving 10 bases between them. This CDR3 is 14 amino acids long.

The chain couples TRBV7-2 to TRBJ2-5; 9 bases map to TRBD1. CDR3 length equals 15 residues. CDR1 is SGHTA, CDR2 FQGNSA, per germline. V shed 1 base, J shed 5 bases, and the junction held 5 bases outside the gene matches. The CDR3 DNA follows: TGTGCCAGCAGCTTAGACAGGGGGCGGCAGGAGACCCAGTACTTC. Its protein is CASSLDRGRQETQYF.

This chain joins TRBV19 and TRBJ2-2, with D maybe TRBD1 (6 bases). Trimming shortened V by 3 bases and J by 2 bases, and 16 bases separated the two germline ends. Germline V gives CDR1 LNHDA, CDR2 SQIVND (reference sequence). This CDR3 comprises 17 residues. The CDR3 reads CASSIPRGSLNTGELFF. In DNA, the CDR3 is TGTGCCAGTAGTATCCCCAGGGGTTCGCTTAACACCGGGGAGCTGTTTTTT.

The V and J genes are TRBV19 and TRBJ2-1, with TRBD2 as a possible D gene (6 bases). In germline, CDR1 is LNHDA, CDR2 SQIVND (reference sequence). Trimming took off 2 bases at V and 4 bases at J, with 9 bases between the two ends. CDR3 length equals 14 residues. The CDR3, as DNA: TGTGCCAGTAGTATAAATGGGGGGTACAATGAGCAGTTCTTC. It specifies CASSINGGYNEQFF.

This clone was counted once. J is TRBJ2-2 and V is TRBV5-1; 7 nucleotides align to TRBD2. This CDR3 comprises 15 residues. Germline V gives CDR1 SGHRS, CDR2 YFSETQ. J was trimmed by 5 bases and V by 5 bases; bases with no gene match: 9. The CDR3 nucleotides are TGCGCCAGCAGTTTTGTCGGGGAGGGAACCGGGGAGCTGTTTTTT. Translated: CASSFVGEGTGELFF. Full variable domain (rest looked up from reference TRBV5-1 and TRBJ2-2): KAGVTQTPRYLIKTRGQQVTLSCSPISGHRSVSWYQQTPGQGLQFLFEYFSETQRNKGNFPGRFSGRQFSNSRSEMNVSTLELGDSALYLCASSFVGEGTGELFFGEGSRLTVL.

The chain couples TRBV27 to TRBJ2-1; maybe TRBD1 (6 bases). This CDR3 has 16 amino acids. The V end was cut by 1 base, the J end by 2 bases, with 12 bases between. Per germline, CDR1 MNHEY and CDR2 SMNVEV (reference sequence). CDR3 in amino acids: CASSLLVGATYNEQFF. CDR3 nucleotide sequence: TGTGCCAGCAGTTTATTGGTGGGGGCAACCTACAATGAGCAGTTCTTC.

The chain combines TRBV7-2 with TRBJ1-1, with D possibly TRBD1 on 6 matching bases. The germline V and J ends were trimmed by 5 bases and 0 bases, with 22 bases remaining between them. Germline values: CDR1 SGHTA, CDR2 FQGNSA. The CDR3 loop spans 18 amino acids. For the CDR3, the DNA is TGTGCCAGCAGCGCCCCGACAGGAATGAGGGGATTGAACACTGAAGCTTTCTTT. Residues: CASSAPTGMRGLNTEAFF.